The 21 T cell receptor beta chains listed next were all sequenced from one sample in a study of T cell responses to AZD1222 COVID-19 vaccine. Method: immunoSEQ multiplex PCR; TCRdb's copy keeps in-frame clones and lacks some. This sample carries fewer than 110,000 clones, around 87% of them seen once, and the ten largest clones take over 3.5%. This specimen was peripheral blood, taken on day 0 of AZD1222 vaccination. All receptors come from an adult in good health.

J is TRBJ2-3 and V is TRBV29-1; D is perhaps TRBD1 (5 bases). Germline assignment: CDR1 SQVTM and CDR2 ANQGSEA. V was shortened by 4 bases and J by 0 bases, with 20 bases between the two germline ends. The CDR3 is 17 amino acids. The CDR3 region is CSVGGPWLSVSTDTQYF. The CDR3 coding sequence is TGCAGCGTTGGGGGCCCGTGGCTTTCAGTGAGCACAGATACGCAGTATTTT.

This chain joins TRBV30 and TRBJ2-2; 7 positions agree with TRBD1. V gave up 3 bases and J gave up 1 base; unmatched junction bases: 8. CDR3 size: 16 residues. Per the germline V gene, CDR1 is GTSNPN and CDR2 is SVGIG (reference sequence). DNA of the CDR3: TGTGCCTGGAGCCAACCCGGGACAGTGAACACCGGGGAGCTGTTTTTT. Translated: CAWSQPGTVNTGELFF. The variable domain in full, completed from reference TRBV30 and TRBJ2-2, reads SQTIHQWPATLVQPVGSPLSLECTVEGTSNPNLYWYRQAAGRGLQLLFYSVGIGQISSEVPQNLSASRPQDRQFILSSKKLLLSDSGFYLCAWSQPGTVNTGELFFGEGSRLTVL.

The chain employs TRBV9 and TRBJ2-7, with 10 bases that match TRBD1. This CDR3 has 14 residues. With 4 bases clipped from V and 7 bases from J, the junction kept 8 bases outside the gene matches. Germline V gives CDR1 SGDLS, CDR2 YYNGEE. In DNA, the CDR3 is TGTGCCAGCAGCCCTCGACAGGGGGCAGTGGAGCAGTACTTC. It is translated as CASSPRQGAVEQYF.

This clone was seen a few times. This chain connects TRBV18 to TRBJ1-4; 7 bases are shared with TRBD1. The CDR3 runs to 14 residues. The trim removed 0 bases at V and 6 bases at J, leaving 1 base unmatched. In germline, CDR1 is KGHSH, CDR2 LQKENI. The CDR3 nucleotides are TGTGCCAGCTCACCACCCGGGACAGATGAAAAACTGTTTTTT. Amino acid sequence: CASSPPGTDEKLFF.

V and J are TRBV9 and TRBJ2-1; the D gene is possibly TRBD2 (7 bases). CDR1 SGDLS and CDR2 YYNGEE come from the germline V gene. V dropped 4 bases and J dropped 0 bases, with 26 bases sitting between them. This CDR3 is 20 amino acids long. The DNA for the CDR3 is TGTGCCAGCAGCCTAAACCGAAAGGGGGGGCCCCGCTCCTCCTACAATGAGCAGTTCTTC. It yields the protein CASSLNRKGGPRSSYNEQFF.

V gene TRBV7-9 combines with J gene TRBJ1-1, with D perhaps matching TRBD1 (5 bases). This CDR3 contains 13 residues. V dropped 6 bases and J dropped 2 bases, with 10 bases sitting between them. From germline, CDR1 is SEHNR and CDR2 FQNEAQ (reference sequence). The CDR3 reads CASSPGSNTEAFF. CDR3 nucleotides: TGTGCCAGCAGTCCAGGGTCTAACACTGAAGCTTTCTTT.

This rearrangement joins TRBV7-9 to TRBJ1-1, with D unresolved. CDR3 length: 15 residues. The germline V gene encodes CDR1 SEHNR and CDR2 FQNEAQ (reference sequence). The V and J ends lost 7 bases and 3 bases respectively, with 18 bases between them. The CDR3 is CASKKGRIEYTEAFF. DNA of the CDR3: TGTGCCAGCAAAAAGGGTAGGATTGAGTACACTGAAGCTTTCTTT.

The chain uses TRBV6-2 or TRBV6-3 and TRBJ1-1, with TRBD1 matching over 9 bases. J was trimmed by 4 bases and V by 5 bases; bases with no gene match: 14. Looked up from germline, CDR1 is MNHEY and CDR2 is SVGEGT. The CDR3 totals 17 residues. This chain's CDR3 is CASSTPSDRGLSTEAFF. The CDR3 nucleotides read TGTGCCAGCAGTACCCCCAGTGACAGGGGGTTGAGCACTGAAGCTTTCTTT.

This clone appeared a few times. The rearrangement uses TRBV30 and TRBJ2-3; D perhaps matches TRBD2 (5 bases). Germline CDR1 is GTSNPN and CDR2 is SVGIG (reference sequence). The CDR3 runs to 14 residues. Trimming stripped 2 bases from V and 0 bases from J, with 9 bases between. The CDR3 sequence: CAWSSTTSTDTQYF. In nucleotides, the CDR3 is TGTGCCTGGAGTTCGACTACTAGCACAGATACGCAGTATTTT.

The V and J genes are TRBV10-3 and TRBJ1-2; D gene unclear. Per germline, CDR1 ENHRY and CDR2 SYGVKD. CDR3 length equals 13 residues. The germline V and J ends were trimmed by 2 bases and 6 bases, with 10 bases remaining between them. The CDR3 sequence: CAISETPGDGYTF. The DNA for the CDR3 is TGTGCCATCAGTGAGACACCTGGGGATGGCTACACCTTC.

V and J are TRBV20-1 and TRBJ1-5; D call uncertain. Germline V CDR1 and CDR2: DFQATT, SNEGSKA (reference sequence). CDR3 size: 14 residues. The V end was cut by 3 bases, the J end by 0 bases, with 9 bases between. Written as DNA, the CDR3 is TGCAGTGCTAGTGAAGGTGATAGCAATCAGCCCCAGCATTTT. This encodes CSASEGDSNQPQHF.

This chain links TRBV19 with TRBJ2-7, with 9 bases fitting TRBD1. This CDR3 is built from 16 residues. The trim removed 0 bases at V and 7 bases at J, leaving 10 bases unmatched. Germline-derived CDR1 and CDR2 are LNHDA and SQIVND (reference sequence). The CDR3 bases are TGTGCCAGTAGTATAGAATCGGGACAGGGCCTCGGTGAGCAGTACTTC. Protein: CASSIESGQGLGEQYF.

Here the CDR3 reads CASSVDGTGVNYGYTF. The CDR3 DNA reads TGTGCCAGCAGCGTAGACGGGACAGGGGTTAACTATGGCTACACCTTC. This chain joins TRBV9 and TRBJ1-2, with 10 positions matching TRBD1. V lost 0 bases to trimming and J lost 1 base; unmatched junction nucleotides: 3. Germline CDR1 SGDLS, CDR2 YYNGEE. CDR3 length: 16 amino acids.

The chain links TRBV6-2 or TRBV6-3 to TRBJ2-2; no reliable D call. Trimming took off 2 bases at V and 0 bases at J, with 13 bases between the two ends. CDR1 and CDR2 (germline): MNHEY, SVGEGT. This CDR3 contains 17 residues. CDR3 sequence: CASSYPAVNANTGELFF. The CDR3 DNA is TGTGCCAGCAGTTACCCAGCCGTAAACGCGAACACCGGGGAGCTGTTTTTT.

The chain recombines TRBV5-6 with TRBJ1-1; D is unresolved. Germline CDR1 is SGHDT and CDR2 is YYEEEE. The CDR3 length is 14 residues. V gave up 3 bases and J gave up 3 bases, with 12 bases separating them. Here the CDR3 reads CASSSVGVHTEAFF. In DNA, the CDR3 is TGTGCCAGCAGCTCGGTTGGGGTCCACACTGAAGCTTTCTTT.

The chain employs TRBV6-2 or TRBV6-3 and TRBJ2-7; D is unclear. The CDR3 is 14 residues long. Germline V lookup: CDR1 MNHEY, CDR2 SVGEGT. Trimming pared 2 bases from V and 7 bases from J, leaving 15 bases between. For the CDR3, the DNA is TGTGCCAGCAGTTACGTGGGATTTCTGAGGGAGCAGTACTTC. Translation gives CASSYVGFLREQYF.

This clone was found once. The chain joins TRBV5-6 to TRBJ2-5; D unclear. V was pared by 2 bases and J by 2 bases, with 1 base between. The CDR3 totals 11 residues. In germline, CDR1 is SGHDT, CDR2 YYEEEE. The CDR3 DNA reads TGTGCCAGCAGCTTTCAAGAGACCCAGTACTTC. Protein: CASSFQETQYF.

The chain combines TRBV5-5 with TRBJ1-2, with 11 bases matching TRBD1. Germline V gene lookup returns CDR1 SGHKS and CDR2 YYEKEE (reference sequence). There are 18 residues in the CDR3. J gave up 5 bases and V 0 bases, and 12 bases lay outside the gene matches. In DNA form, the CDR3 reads TGTGCCAGCAGCTTGGAAGGGGGACAGGGGGAGATTAATTATGGCTACACCTTC. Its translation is CASSLEGGQGEINYGYTF.

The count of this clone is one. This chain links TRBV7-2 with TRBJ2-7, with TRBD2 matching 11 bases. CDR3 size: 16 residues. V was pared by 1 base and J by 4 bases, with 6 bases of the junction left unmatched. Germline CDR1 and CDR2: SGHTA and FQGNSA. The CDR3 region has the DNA TGTGCCAGCAGCTTAGTATCCGGGACTAGCGGTTACGAGCAGTACTTC. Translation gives CASSLVSGTSGYEQYF.

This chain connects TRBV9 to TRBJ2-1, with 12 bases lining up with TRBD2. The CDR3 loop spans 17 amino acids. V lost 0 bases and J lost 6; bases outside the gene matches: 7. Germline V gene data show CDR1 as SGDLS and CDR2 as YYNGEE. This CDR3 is CASSVVASGGAGNEQFF. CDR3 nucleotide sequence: TGTGCCAGCAGCGTAGTGGCTAGCGGGGGGGCCGGCAATGAGCAGTTCTTC.

Here the CDR3 DNA reads TGCAGCGTTGCTAACGGGGCAAATCAGCCCCAGCATTTT. Protein sequence: CSVANGANQPQHF. The V and J genes are TRBV29-1 and TRBJ1-5; D may be TRBD1 (5 bases). Germline CDR1 SQVTM, CDR2 ANQGSEA. V lost 4 bases and J lost 4, with 11 bases in between. There are 13 residues in the CDR3.